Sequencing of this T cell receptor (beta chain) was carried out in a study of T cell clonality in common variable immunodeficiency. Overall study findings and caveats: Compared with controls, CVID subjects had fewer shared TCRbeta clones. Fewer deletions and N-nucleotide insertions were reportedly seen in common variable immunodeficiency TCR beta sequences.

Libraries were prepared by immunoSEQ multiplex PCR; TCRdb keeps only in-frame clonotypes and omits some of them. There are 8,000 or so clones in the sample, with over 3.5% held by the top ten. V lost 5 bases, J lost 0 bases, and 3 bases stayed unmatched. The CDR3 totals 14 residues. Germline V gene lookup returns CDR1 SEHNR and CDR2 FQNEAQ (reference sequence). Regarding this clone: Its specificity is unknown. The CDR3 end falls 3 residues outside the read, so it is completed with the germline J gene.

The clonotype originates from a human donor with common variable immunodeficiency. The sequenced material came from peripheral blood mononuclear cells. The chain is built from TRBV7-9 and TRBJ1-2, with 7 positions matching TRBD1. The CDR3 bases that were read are TGTGCCAGCAGCGAGGGACAGACTAACTATGGC. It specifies CASSEGQTNYG. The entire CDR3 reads CASSEGQTNYGYTF.